The T cell receptor beta chain under discussion was sequenced for a study of radiation and T cells in renal cell carcinoma. Points from the study as a whole: In blood, top tumor clones expanded by 2 weeks, shrinking by 4.

Sequencing used immunoSEQ multiplex PCR; TCRdb keeps in-frame clones, though not all of them. The repertoire holds some 78,000 clones, with 89% as singletons. About this clone itself: What it binds is unknown.

From germline, CDR1 is LGHNA and CDR2 YNFKEQ. This CDR3 comprises 17 residues. J gave up 0 bases and V 1 base, and 4 bases lay outside the gene matches. As to time point: blood 4 weeks post-SBRT, at nephrectomy. Treatment in this sample: 15 Gy SBRT to primary tumor, nephrectomy 4 weeks later. Nephrectomy followed 15 Gy stereotactic body radiation by 4 weeks. This chain uses TRBV4-2 with TRBJ2-1; TRBD2 matches 9 bases. The clonotype was recovered from a woman in her 70s with renal cell carcinoma. This specimen was blood, taken from a patient whose treatment included radiotherapy and nephrectomy. The CDR3 sequence: CASSQAGAGGSYNEQFF. CDR3 sequence (DNA): TGTGCCAGCAGCCAAGCGGGAGCGGGGGGCTCCTACAATGAGCAGTTCTTC.